This T cell receptor beta chain is from a study of naive and memory T cell subsets. The study's findings and limits: In naive cells, over 85% of TCR sequences were seen only once. A few larger clonotypes appeared in naive repertoires, especially CD8, possibly memory cells re-expressing CD45RA. Diversity fell and Gini index rose from naive through CM, EM, EMRA.

Two oligonucleotides, mixed equimolar, formed the beta constant-region primer covering TRBC1 and TRBC2. Four rounds of PCR amplified the ligated cDNA using nested alpha and beta constant-region primers plus SP2. In TCRdb, the UMI-ligation and nested PCR reads were re-called with MiXCR into one record per CDR3 protein. The sample records around 140,000 distinct CDR3 sequences, more than 15% being singletons. Alpha and beta libraries were amplified separately from the second PCR onward. After CD4 positive bead selection, the CD4-negative fraction gave CD8 T cells. This CDR3 comprises 14 residues. The germline V gene has CDR1 SGHTS and CDR2 YDEGEE. The ends were cut back, 0 bases at V and 1 base at J, with 5 bases in the middle. This clonotype was detected many times. The antigen is unknown.

Material for sequencing was naive CD8+ T cells from blood. V usage is TRBV5-8 and J usage is TRBJ1-5; D is ambiguous. The TCR originated in a human donor in good health. This CDR3 is CASSLGGSNQPQHF. The CDR3 nucleotides read TGTGCCAGCAGCTTGGGAGGGAGCAATCAGCCCCAGCATTTT. The full variable domain, its missing parts supplied by reference TRBV5-8 and TRBJ1-5, is EAGVTQSPTHLIKTRGQQATLRCSPISGHTSVYWYQQALGLGLQFLLWYDEGEERNRGNFPPRFSGRQFPNYSSELNVNALELEDSALYLCASSLGGSNQPQHFGDGTRLSIL.